The source of this T cell receptor (beta chain) is a study of blood T cell repertoires in COVID-19. Study overall: From the United States, Italy and Spain came samples of acute and convalescent COVID-19. T cells, B-cell-depleted T cells, or PBMCs provided the cDNA or gDNA that served as material.

J gave up 1 base and V 4 bases, and 2 bases lay outside the gene matches. This CDR3 is built from 13 residues. The germline V gene encodes CDR1 SQVTM and CDR2 ANQGSEA. TCRdb keeps only in-frame clones here, not all; method: immunoSEQ multiplex PCR. The repertoire holds some 400,000 clones, roughly 86% seen once, with 1.1% in the top ten. Sample: peripheral blood. V usage is TRBV29-1 and J usage is TRBJ1-1; 8 bases align to TRBD1. This receptor was obtained from a human donor with acute or convalescent COVID-19. The donor label of this sample is uncertain. The CDR3 DNA sequence: TGCAGCGTTGTGGGGACAGGGAACACTGAAGCTTTCTTT. It is translated as CSVVGTGNTEAFF.